This TCR beta chain originates from a study of cytotoxic CD8 clonotypes in ibrutinib-treated CLL. Study-wide findings and caveats: Clonality rose at ibrutinib response and fell back toward baseline at progression. Contraction or stability on treatment characterized the public clonotypes, which were uncommon.

CDR1 and CDR2 from the germline V gene are MDHEN and SYDVKM. Deletions cut 10 bases from V and 4 bases from J, with 10 bases between. CDR3 length: 11 residues. Profiled with immunoSEQ multiplex PCR; TCRdb holds only in-frame clones, not every one. Here the sample spans more than 200,000 clones, 70% being singletons. This clone was found a few times. Its antigen is currently unknown. Cryopreserved PBMCs were the source of approximately 2 micrograms of genomic DNA, which went to TCR beta libraries. The specimen was PBMCs, collected after 24 months of ibrutinib treatment. V is TRBV28 and J is TRBJ1-2; tentatively, D is TRBD1 (6 bases). This clonotype was sampled from a human donor with chronic lymphocytic leukemia. The CDR3 spells CATGQIYGYTF. In nucleotides, the CDR3 is TGTGCCACCGGACAGATCTATGGCTACACCTTC.